A single sample gave rise to the 17 T cell receptor beta chains below, sequenced in a study of T cells in Graves' hyperthyroidism and ophthalmopathy. TCR beta CDR3 regions were amplified from RNA transcripts. HTBI primers were the set used in a first-round RT-PCR of the TCR CDR3. TCRdb ran MiXCR on the multiplex PCR reads and lists one entry per CDR3 protein. The data show hundreds of thousands of distinct CDR3 sequences, with over 11% seen just once and under 30% held by the top ten. Material for sequencing was blood. The receptors come from a man in his fifties with Graves' ophthalmopathy.

J is TRBJ2-7 and V is TRBV19, with D perhaps TRBD1 (5 bases). The CDR3 consists of 15 residues. The V gene's germline CDR1 is LNHDA and CDR2 SQIVND (reference sequence). The V and J ends lost 1 base and 2 bases respectively, with 12 bases between them. CDR3 sequence reads: CASSIGQGGTYEQYF. In DNA form, the CDR3 reads TGTGCCAGTAGTATAGGGCAGGGTGGCACCTACGAGCAGTACTTC.

In its sample, this clonotype was seen many times. The chain joins TRBV28 to TRBJ2-1; tentative D call: TRBD2 (6 bases). In germline, CDR1 is MDHEN, CDR2 SYDVKM. The CDR3 loop spans 16 amino acids. Trimming cost V 6 bases and J 0 bases, with 15 bases left between them. As DNA, the CDR3 is TGTGCCAGCAGCAAGAGGACTACCAACTCCTACAATGAGCAGTTCTTC. It translates to CASSKRTTNSYNEQFF. The variable domain in full, completed from reference TRBV28 and TRBJ2-1, reads DVKVTQSSRYLVKRTGEKVFLECVQDMDHENMFWYRQDPGLGLRLIYFSYDVKMKEKGDIPEGYSVSREKKERFSLILESASTNQTSMYLCASSKRTTNSYNEQFFGPGTRLTVL.

This clonotype was seen repeatedly, ten times or more. The chain has TRBV20-1 and TRBJ2-7, with D unresolved. CDR1 is DFQATT and CDR2 is SNEGSKA in the germline V gene (reference sequence). V lost 5 bases and J 0 bases, leaving 14 bases between the germline ends. There are 14 residues in the CDR3. The CDR3 DNA reads TGCAGTGCTGGGCCCGGGCGGCGCTCCTACGAGCAGTACTTC. Its protein is CSAGPGRRSYEQYF.

Note on this clonotype: This may arise from a read error, as a much more abundant clone is one base away. The chain links TRBV6-1 to TRBJ2-5, with 7 bases fitting TRBD1. V lost 5 bases to trimming and J lost 1 base; unmatched junction nucleotides: 4. Germline values: CDR1 MNHNS, CDR2 SASEGT. This CDR3 contains 14 residues. The CDR3 coding sequence is TGTGCCAGCAGTTCCGGGACAGTCCAAGAGACCCAGTACTTC. Translating gives CASSSGTVQETQYF.

CDR3 sequence (DNA): TGCGCCAGCAGCTGGGGGACTAGACTTGGCACAGATACGCAGTATTTT. It yields the protein CASSWGTRLGTDTQYF. The rearrangement uses TRBV5-1 and TRBJ2-3; 8 positions agree with TRBD2. Germline assignment: CDR1 SGHRS and CDR2 YFSETQ. The CDR3 length is 16 residues. The V gene end was trimmed by 3 bases and the J gene end by 1 base; junction bases not matched to a gene: 7.

This clonotype was recorded at least ten times. The CDR3 DNA follows: TGTGCCAGCAGCCAAGATAGTGGAACATCGCCTCATTTT. Translated, it gives CASSQDSGTSPHF. The gene calls are TRBV3-1 and TRBJ1-5; D gene ambiguous. Germline CDR1 reads LGHDT; CDR2 reads YNNKEL (reference sequence). V shed 0 bases and J shed 16 bases, with 16 bases lying between them. This CDR3 spans 13 amino acids.

V gene TRBV10-3 combines with J gene TRBJ2-2; tentative D call: TRBD2 (5 bases). The germline V gene encodes CDR1 ENHRY and CDR2 SYGVKD. Deletions cut 7 bases from V and 4 bases from J, with 10 bases between. The CDR3 spans 13 residues. The DNA for the CDR3 is TGTGCCATCAAGGGCGGACTCACCGGGGAGCTGTTTTTT. As protein: CAIKGGLTGELFF.

This clonotype was observed a handful of times. The rearrangement links TRBV27 to TRBJ1-5, with D uncertain. The CDR3 sequence is 15 residues long. V was shortened by 0 bases and J by 2 bases, with 8 bases between the two germline ends. The germline CDR1 and CDR2 sequences are MNHEY and SMNVEV (reference sequence). CDR3 nucleotide sequence: TGTGCCAGCAGTTTATCGCGCGACGGCAATCAGCCCCAGCATTTT. This encodes CASSLSRDGNQPQHF.

About this clonotype: This may stem from a read error, because a much larger clone lies one nucleotide away. The chain joins TRBV10-3 to TRBJ2-5, with 8 bases aligning to TRBD2. The CDR3 is 14 residues long. CDR1 is ENHRY, CDR2 SYGVKD, per germline. CDR3 region: CAHRATSDVETRYF. For the CDR3, the DNA is TGTGCTCATCGGGCGACTAGCGACGTAGAGACCCGGTACTTC.

This clonotype has ten or more counts. The rearrangement joins TRBV15 to TRBJ1-1; TRBD1 matches at 8 bases. The germline gives CDR1 LNHNV, CDR2 YYDKDF (reference sequence). Trimming removed 1 base from V and 5 bases from J; junction bases left unmatched: 6. This CDR3 is built from 15 residues. The CDR3 DNA is TGTGCCACCAGCAGAGTGCAGGGGGCAAATACTGAAGCTTTCTTT. Its translation is CATSRVQGANTEAFF.

The table lists this clonotype with a few counts. The CDR3 reads CATAPGTHQETQYF. The CDR3 DNA sequence: TGTGCCACCGCTCCCGGGACGCACCAAGAGACCCAGTACTTC. The V and J genes are TRBV7-6 and TRBJ2-5; D may match TRBD1 or TRBD2 (5 bases each). Deletions cut 10 bases from V and 0 bases from J, with 15 bases between. Germline CDR1 reads SGHVS; CDR2 reads FNYEAQ. The CDR3 contains 14 residues.

In its sample, this clonotype was seen many times. The rearrangement links TRBV2 to TRBJ1-5; a possible D gene is TRBD1 (6 bases). The V gene lost 7 bases and the J gene lost 8 bases, with 18 bases spanning the gap. The CDR3 extends over 14 amino acids. Germline V gives CDR1 SNHLY, CDR2 FYNNEI. CDR3 in amino acids: CASNDQGLVEPQHF. The CDR3 region has the DNA TGTGCCAGCAACGATCAGGGGTTGGTTGAGCCCCAGCATTTT.

This clonotype was seen more than once but under ten times. J is TRBJ1-2 and V is TRBV7-9; D is ambiguous. CDR1 is SEHNR and CDR2 is FQNEAQ in the germline V gene (reference sequence). Trimming pared 0 bases from V and 0 bases from J, leaving 14 bases between. The CDR3 consists of 17 residues. CDR3 protein: CASSLADIRIANYGYTF. DNA for the CDR3: TGTGCCAGCAGCTTAGCGGATATCAGAATAGCTAACTATGGCTACACCTTC. Variable domain in full (rest from reference TRBV7-9 and TRBJ1-2): DTGVSQNPRHKITKRGQNVTFRCDPISEHNRLYWYRQTLGQGPEFLTYFQNEAQLEKSRLLSDRFSAERPKGSFSTLEIQRTEQGDSAMYLCASSLADIRIANYGYTFGSGTRLTVV.

This clonotype was counted between two and nine times. V gene TRBV7-9 combines with J gene TRBJ2-7; TRBD1 aligns across 9 bases. The germline V gene encodes CDR1 SEHNR and CDR2 FQNEAQ (reference sequence). V was pared by 0 bases and J by 7 bases, with 7 bases of the junction left unmatched. The CDR3 runs to 15 residues. The CDR3 DNA reads TGTGCCAGCAGCTTAGCACAGGGGGCATGGGGTGAGCAGTACTTC. This sequence encodes CASSLAQGAWGEQYF.

There are many counts of this clonotype. The V call is TRBV15, the J call TRBJ2-5; 10 nucleotides line up with TRBD1. V trimming: 5 bases; J trimming: 3 bases; junction bases outside the gene matches: 3. Germline V gives CDR1 LNHNV, CDR2 YYDKDF (reference sequence). This CDR3 has 14 residues. The DNA of the CDR3 is TGTGCCACCAGCTGGGACAGGGGAGAAGAGACCCAGTACTTC. It encodes CATSWDRGEETQYF.

Concerning this clonotype itself: This may stem from a read error, because a much larger clone lies one nucleotide away. The chain joins TRBV11-3 to TRBJ2-5; D ambiguous. The J call may be mistaken, given a closer DNA end match to TRBJ2-1. This CDR3 spans 14 amino acids. Germline-derived CDR1 and CDR2 are SGHNT and YENEEA. CDR3 bases: TGTGCCAGCAGCTTTGCCCTCATGCAAGAGACCCAGTTCTTC. Residues: CASSFALMQETQFF.

As to this clonotype: A much larger clone is a single base away; this may be a read error. The chain has TRBV6-5 and TRBJ2-5, with no clear D. CDR3 length: 14 residues. Per germline, CDR1 MNHEY and CDR2 SVGAGI. CDR3: CVSSYSPVQETQYF. The DNA of the CDR3 is TGTGTCAGCAGTTACTCACCGGTCCAAGAGACCCAGTACTTC.